The clone carrying this T cell receptor (beta chain) was picked up a small number of times. What it recognizes is unknown. This may arise from a read error, as a much more abundant clone is one base away. This record comes from a study of metastatic and nonmetastatic thyroid tumors. About the study: Repertoires from malignant and benign thyroid patients were compared across blood and tumor or nodule tissue.

How the authors handled the data: Differences in CDR3 between clinicopathological groups were drawn on to build a classifier intended to discriminate distant-metastatic papillary thyroid cancer patients. MiXCR was used by TCRdb to re-call the PCR reads. The V and J calls were not made by the authors but by TCRdb's processing. The data contain some 40,000 clones, 19% of them singletons. There are 17 residues in the CDR3. V lost 4 bases and J lost 5; bases outside the gene matches: 13. Germline CDR1 is SGHRS and CDR2 is YFSETQ. General study findings and limits: The reported finding was significantly higher TCR beta diversity in malignant thyroid tumors relative to benign nodules, in blood and tumor.

Thyroid surgery was performed in patients who had received no treatment beforehand. Sequencing was performed on blood. The J gene is TRBJ2-5, the V gene TRBV5-1; 11 nucleotides align to TRBD2. The TCR originated in a female donor with papillary thyroid cancer or a benign thyroid nodule (not recorded which). Some clones in this sample may be carry-over from other donors' samples. The CDR3 coding sequence is TGCGCCAGCAGCGCACTAGCGGGAGATGTAGATTGTGAGACCCAGTACTTC. Translated, it gives CASSALAGDVDCETQYF.